Shown below are 27 T cell receptor beta chains from a single sample sequenced in a study of PD-L1 blockade in urothelial cancer. As to time point: peripheral blood 6 weeks after treatment start. Repertoires were generated with immunoSEQ multiplex PCR, while TCRdb's copy carries only in-frame clones and drops some. The sample has roughly 110,000 clones; more than 85% are singletons. The sequenced sample was PBMCs, obtained around atezolizumab (anti-PD-L1) treatment. The receptors stem from a man between 60 and 70 years old with urothelial cancer.

The chain is built from TRBV15 and TRBJ1-3, with D tentatively TRBD1 (6 bases). The V end lost 0 bases, the J end lost 4 bases, and 13 bases lay between the germline ends. The CDR3 runs to 16 residues. CDR1 is LNHNV and CDR2 is YYDKDF in the germline V gene (reference sequence). CDR3 region: CATSREVKGDGNTIYF. The CDR3 DNA reads TGTGCCACCAGCAGAGAGGTAAAGGGGGACGGAAACACCATATATTTT.

The rearrangement joins TRBV5-4 to TRBJ2-5, with a tentative D call TRBD2 (5 bases). The V gene's germline CDR1 is SGHNT and CDR2 YYREEE (reference sequence). The V and J ends lost 0 bases and 3 bases respectively, with 9 bases between them. CDR3 length: 14 amino acids. The CDR3 DNA follows: TGTGCCAGCAGCTTGGTGGGAGCAGAAGAGACCCAGTACTTC. Translated, it gives CASSLVGAEETQYF.

V gene TRBV2 combines with J gene TRBJ2-1; possibly TRBD1 for D (5 bases). V lost 6 bases and J lost 1, with 16 bases in between. The CDR3 contains 16 residues. Per germline, CDR1 SNHLY and CDR2 FYNNEI. This chain's CDR3 is CASRQVEIPSYNEQFF. CDR3 bases: TGTGCCAGCAGACAGGTAGAGATTCCTTCCTACAATGAGCAGTTCTTC.

The chain carries TRBV2 and TRBJ2-3; a possible D gene is TRBD1 (7 bases). Germline CDR1 is SNHLY and CDR2 is FYNNEI. CDR3 length: 16 residues. Trimming took off 6 bases at V and 2 bases at J, with 18 bases between the two ends. The CDR3 coding sequence is TGTGCCAGCAGCGCAGGGGGGACTGATGTCACAGATACGCAGTATTTT. Protein: CASSAGGTDVTDTQYF.

The genes are TRBV28 and TRBJ2-7; weak D call: TRBD1 (5 bases). Germline V CDR1 and CDR2: MDHEN, SYDVKM. The CDR3 runs to 19 residues. V shed 3 bases and J shed 2 bases, with 26 bases lying between them. CDR3 in DNA: TGTGCCAGCAGTTTCCAACCCCCATCGGCACAGGAGTTCACCTACGAGCAGTACTTC. Protein product: CASSFQPPSAQEFTYEQYF.

The chain uses TRBV7-6 and TRBJ1-3; D not resolved. The germline V and J ends were trimmed by 1 base and 4 bases, with 11 bases remaining between them. This CDR3 spans 15 amino acids. Germline values: CDR1 SGHVS, CDR2 FNYEAQ. CDR3 loop: CASSLGASGGNTIYF. In nucleotides, the CDR3 is TGTGCCAGCAGCTTAGGGGCCAGCGGGGGAAACACCATATATTTT. The full variable domain, completed using reference TRBV7-6 and TRBJ1-3, is GAGVSQSPRYKVTKRGQDVALRCDPISGHVSLYWYRQALGQGPEFLTYFNYEAQQDKSGLPNDRFSAERPEGSISTLTIQRTEQRDSAMYRCASSLGASGGNTIYFGEGSWLTVV.

This chain connects TRBV9 to TRBJ1-2; 10 bases agree with TRBD1. The CDR3 consists of 15 residues. J lost 7 bases, V lost 3 bases, and 9 bases had no gene match. Germline CDR1 SGDLS, CDR2 YYNGEE. The chain's CDR3 is CASSAGGTGDGGYTF. CDR3 coding DNA: TGTGCCAGCAGCGCCGGAGGGACAGGGGATGGTGGCTACACCTTC.

The rearrangement links TRBV15 to TRBJ2-5; 14 positions match TRBD2. This CDR3 has 15 amino acids. Germline V gene data show CDR1 as LNHNV and CDR2 as YYDKDF (reference sequence). J lost 5 bases, V lost 1 base, and 0 bases had no gene match. This chain's CDR3 is CATSRGLAGGETQYF. The CDR3 nucleotides are TGTGCCACCAGCAGAGGACTAGCGGGAGGGGAGACCCAGTACTTC.

This clone was counted only a few times. The chain links TRBV27 to TRBJ1-2; 12 nucleotides match TRBD1. The J segment lost 8 bases and the V segment lost 11 bases, leaving 9 bases of the junction unmatched. This CDR3 region has 13 residues. Germline V lookup: CDR1 MNHEY, CDR2 SMNVEV (reference sequence). CDR3 bases: TGTGCCTCCACCCCGGGACAGGGGGCCGGCTACACCTTC. Protein product: CASTPGQGAGYTF.

This clone was found once. The J gene is TRBJ1-1, the V gene TRBV9; the D is unclear. The ends were cut back, 2 bases at V and 0 bases at J, with 11 bases in the middle. This CDR3 is 15 amino acids long. Per germline, CDR1 SGDLS and CDR2 YYNGEE. DNA of the CDR3: TGTGCCAGCAGCGTTCTGGCGGAGATGAACACTGAAGCTTTCTTT. As protein: CASSVLAEMNTEAFF. Drawing the rest from reference TRBV9 and TRBJ1-1, the complete variable domain is DSGVTQTPKHLITATGQRVTLRCSPRSGDLSVYWYQQSLDQGLQFLIQYYNGEERAKGNILERFSAQQFPDLHSELNLSSLELGDSALYFCASSVLAEMNTEAFFGQGTRLTVV.

The gene calls are TRBV6-5 and TRBJ2-3, with 8 bases lining up with TRBD1. Germline V lookup: CDR1 MNHEY, CDR2 SVGAGI. The CDR3 loop spans 14 amino acids. V lost 6 bases to trimming and J lost 4 bases; unmatched junction nucleotides: 6. In DNA, the CDR3 is TGTGCCAGCAGACGACAGGGGACGGCAGATACGCAGTATTTT. It yields the protein CASRRQGTADTQYF.

The chain couples TRBV19 to TRBJ2-3; perhaps TRBD2 as D (7 bases). The V end lost 7 bases, the J end lost 4 bases, and 21 bases lay between the germline ends. The CDR3 sequence is 16 residues long. Germline CDR1 reads LNHDA; CDR2 reads SQIVND (reference sequence). In DNA, the CDR3 is TGTGCCAGTAAGGGGGTTGCGGGAGTGGGGGCAGATACGCAGTATTTT. It specifies CASKGVAGVGADTQYF.

This clone was detected a few times. This chain uses TRBV19 with TRBJ1-5; D call uncertain. Trimming left V 7 bases short and J 3 bases short, with 16 bases between. From germline, CDR1 is LNHDA and CDR2 SQIVND (reference sequence). The CDR3 runs 15 residues. CDR3 residues: CASKRAGSDNQPQHF. The CDR3, as DNA: TGTGCCAGTAAGAGGGCGGGAAGTGACAATCAGCCCCAGCATTTT.

This rearrangement joins TRBV7-9 to TRBJ2-1; maybe TRBD2 (7 bases). Trimming cost V 1 base and J 3 bases, with 16 bases left between them. CDR3 length equals 17 residues. Germline-derived CDR1 and CDR2 are SEHNR and FQNEAQ (reference sequence). The CDR3 sequence is CASSLERGGDSYNEQFF. CDR3 nucleotide sequence: TGTGCCAGCAGCTTAGAGAGGGGGGGTGACAGCTACAATGAGCAGTTCTTC.

V gene TRBV2 combines with J gene TRBJ2-5; TRBD2 matches 12 bases. The trim removed 2 bases at V and 9 bases at J, leaving 7 bases unmatched. Per the germline V gene, CDR1 is SNHLY and CDR2 is FYNNEI. The CDR3 is 15 amino acids. This CDR3 is CASSESSGGARAQYF. The CDR3 nucleotides read TGTGCCAGCAGTGAATCTAGCGGGGGGGCCAGGGCCCAGTACTTC.

Only one count was recorded for this clone. The CDR3 reads CASSLYRGHYNEKLFF. The CDR3 nucleotides are TGTGCCAGCAGCTTATACAGGGGGCATTATAATGAAAAACTGTTTTTT. The gene calls are TRBV7-2 and TRBJ1-4; TRBD1 aligns across 9 bases. CDR3 length equals 16 residues. Per germline, CDR1 SGHTA and CDR2 FQGNSA. Unmatched junction bases numbered 5, after V lost 2 bases and J lost 4 bases. The variable domain in full, completed from reference TRBV7-2 and TRBJ1-4, reads GAGVSQSPSNKVTEKGKDVELRCDPISGHTALYWYRQSLGQGLEFLIYFQGNSAPDKSGLPSDRFSAERTGGSVSTLTIQRTQQEDSAVYLCASSLYRGHYNEKLFFGSGTQLSVL.

The V call is TRBV4-1, the J call TRBJ2-3, with 10 bases lining up with TRBD1. Germline V gene lookup returns CDR1 MGHRA and CDR2 YSYEKL. The CDR3 is made up of 16 amino acids. V dropped 1 base and J dropped 4; count of bases not matched to a gene: 5. The CDR3 region is CASSQARDRGSDTQYF. In DNA form, the CDR3 reads TGCGCCAGCAGCCAAGCCCGGGACAGGGGATCAGATACGCAGTATTTT.

V usage is TRBV29-1 and J usage is TRBJ2-5; D is undetermined. From germline, CDR1 is SQVTM and CDR2 ANQGSEA. The CDR3 is 13 amino acids. The germline V and J ends were trimmed by 6 bases and 0 bases, with 11 bases remaining between them. The CDR3 is CSVKNLYQETQYF. In DNA, the CDR3 is TGCAGCGTGAAGAACTTGTACCAAGAGACCCAGTACTTC.

The chain carries TRBV5-1 and TRBJ1-5; tentatively, D is TRBD1 (6 bases). The length of the CDR3 is 14 residues. Germline V gives CDR1 SGHRS, CDR2 YFSETQ. V lost 0 bases, J lost 5 bases, and 9 bases lay in between. The CDR3 is CASSLAAGDQPQHF. CDR3 nucleotide sequence: TGCGCCAGCAGCTTGGCAGCAGGGGATCAGCCCCAGCATTTT.

The rearrangement links TRBV11-2 to TRBJ2-5; TRBD2 aligns across 9 bases. This CDR3 has 14 amino acids. Germline lookup yields CDR1 SGHAT and CDR2 FQNNGV. Losses at the gene ends were 1 base for V and 9 bases for J; bases not matched to a gene: 6. The CDR3 coding sequence is TGTGCCAGCAGCTTAGGTCCTAGCGGGAACCCCCAGTACTTC. Protein: CASSLGPSGNPQYF. The full variable domain, its missing parts supplied by reference TRBV11-2 and TRBJ2-5, is EAGVAQSPRYKIIEKRQSVAFWCNPISGHATLYWYQQILGQGPKLLIQFQNNGVVDDSQLPKDRFSAERLKGVDSTLKIQPAKLEDSAVYLCASSLGPSGNPQYFGPGTRLLVL.

The chain links TRBV18 to TRBJ2-2, with 8 bases matching TRBD2. Germline values: CDR1 KGHSH, CDR2 LQKENI. This CDR3 comprises 15 residues. Losses at the gene ends were 5 bases for V and 0 bases for J; bases not matched to a gene: 2. The DNA of the CDR3 is TGTGCCAGCTCAGTAGCGGGGACGAACACCGGGGAGCTGTTTTTT. Its translation is CASSVAGTNTGELFF.

The chain links TRBV10-2 to TRBJ1-1; TRBD1 is a possible D gene (5 bases). CDR1 and CDR2 from the germline V gene are WSHSY and SAAADI. Trimming took off 4 bases at V and 1 base at J, with 13 bases between the two ends. The length of the CDR3 is 15 residues. The DNA of the CDR3 is TGCGCCAGCAGTGCGTGGGGCTATGAGAACACTGAAGCTTTCTTT. This sequence encodes CASSAWGYENTEAFF.

CDR3 sequence: CASSAGQRTDTQYF. CDR3 sequence (DNA): TGTGCCAGCAGCGCCGGACAGCGCACAGATACGCAGTATTTT. The J gene is TRBJ2-3, the V gene TRBV9, with D maybe TRBD1 (6 bases). The CDR3 is 14 residues long. Germline V gene lookup returns CDR1 SGDLS and CDR2 YYNGEE. Trimming stripped 3 bases from V and 1 base from J, with 9 bases between.

The chain uses TRBV7-8 and TRBJ2-1, with D unclear. V shed 5 bases and J shed 2 bases, with 10 bases lying between them. The V gene's germline CDR1 is SGHVS and CDR2 FQNEAQ. This CDR3 is 14 amino acids long. The CDR3 DNA sequence: TGTGCCAGCAGCCCTACCAATGCCTACAATGAGCAGTTCTTC. This translates into CASSPTNAYNEQFF.

This chain joins TRBV5-4 and TRBJ2-3, with D maybe TRBD2 (6 bases). Per germline, CDR1 SGHNT and CDR2 YYREEE (reference sequence). The CDR3 sequence is 14 residues long. Between the trimmed V and J ends, which lost 4 bases and 4 bases, there was a span of 13 bases. The CDR3 DNA reads TGTGCCAGCAGCCCCGGGACTTATCCAGATACGCAGTATTTT. Amino acids: CASSPGTYPDTQYF.

The chain couples TRBV30 to TRBJ2-7; 7 nucleotides agree with TRBD1. There are 14 residues in the CDR3. The V segment lost 0 bases and the J segment 4 bases; nucleotides outside the gene matches: 6. Germline CDR1 is GTSNPN and CDR2 is SVGIG (reference sequence). Written as DNA, the CDR3 is TGTGCCTGGAGTGTACAGGGGAGTGTGTACGAGCAGTACTTC. Amino acids: CAWSVQGSVYEQYF. Filled out from reference TRBV30 and TRBJ2-7, the complete variable domain reads SQTIHQWPATLVQPVGSPLSLECTVEGTSNPNLYWYRQAAGRGLQLLFYSVGIGQISSEVPQNLSASRPQDRQFILSSKKLLLSDSGFYLCAWSVQGSVYEQYFGPGTRLTVT.

This chain uses TRBV9 with TRBJ2-7; 8 positions agree with TRBD1. The germline V gene has CDR1 SGDLS and CDR2 YYNGEE. V lost 2 bases to trimming and J lost 4 bases; unmatched junction nucleotides: 8. CDR3 length equals 15 residues. The CDR3 bases are TGTGCCAGCAGCGTCCAAGGACAGGGTGGATACGAGCAGTACTTC. It specifies CASSVQGQGGYEQYF.